This is a list of T cell receptor beta chains from one sample in a study of human T cells and chemical hapten exposure. MiXCR, applied by TCRdb to the RACE reads, yields one record per CDR3 protein. The sample lists some 190,000 distinct CDR3 sequences, about a fifth seen once, with about 7% in the top ten. Source: whole blood, taken in connection with sensitization to the hapten diphenylcyclopropenone (DPC). These receptor sequences come from a woman aged 45-59 years with alopecia areata. Some clones in this sample may be carry-over from other donors' samples. Each CDR3 is given with its conserved first and last residue.

CDR3 length: 15
J gene: TRBJ2-1
V gene: TRBV27
CDR3 protein: CASSPRRGSYNEQFF

CDR3 length: 15
J gene: TRBJ2-5
V gene: TRBV6-5
CDR3 protein: CATSSFGRAQETQYF

CDR3 length: 15
J gene: TRBJ2-7
V gene: TRBV3-1
CDR3 protein: CASSQEWDRTYEQYF

CDR3 length: 15
J gene: TRBJ2-4
V gene: TRBV2
CDR3 protein: CASSVQSIAKNIQYF

CDR3 length: 15
J gene: TRBJ1-2
V gene: TRBV12-3/TRBV12-4
CDR3 protein: CASSFSGGRGGGYTF

CDR3 length: 13
J gene: TRBJ2-2
V gene: TRBV6-2/TRBV6-3
CDR3 protein: CASNPSVTGELFF

CDR3 length: 13
J gene: TRBJ2-7
V gene: TRBV7-8
CDR3 protein: CASSRDRNYEQYF

CDR3 length: 16
J gene: TRBJ2-1
V gene: TRBV2
CDR3 protein: CASSERGLAGYNEQFF

CDR3 length: 13
J gene: TRBJ2-1
V gene: TRBV6-2/TRBV6-3
CDR3 protein: CASSQGLNNEQFF

CDR3 length: 22
J gene: TRBJ2-1
V gene: TRBV7-2
CDR3 protein: CASSLGLAGGPVRLSSYNEQFF

CDR3 length: 15
J gene: TRBJ1-1
V gene: TRBV18
CDR3 protein: CASSPVGVSNTEAFF

CDR3 length: 15
J gene: TRBJ2-1
V gene: TRBV7-3
CDR3 protein: CASSLEGTPVYEQFF

CDR3 length: 14
J gene: TRBJ1-2
V gene: TRBV20-1
CDR3 protein: CSALNRDGNYGYTF

CDR3 length: 14
J gene: TRBJ2-2
V gene: TRBV4-2
CDR3 protein: CASSRVRGGGELFF

CDR3 length: 13
J gene: TRBJ1-1
V gene: TRBV29-1
CDR3 protein: CSGNRESNTEAFF

CDR3 length: 13
J gene: TRBJ2-2
V gene: TRBV10-2
CDR3 protein: CASTLSRDGELFF

CDR3 length: 14
J gene: TRBJ1-3
V gene: TRBV29-1
CDR3 protein: CSVISAGEVDTIYF

CDR3 length: 15
J gene: TRBJ2-1
V gene: TRBV12-3/TRBV12-4
CDR3 protein: CASSLDGRAANEQFF

CDR3 length: 14
J gene: TRBJ2-7
V gene: TRBV7-3
CDR3 protein: CASSLSSGAYEQYF

CDR3 length: 14
J gene: TRBJ1-4
V gene: TRBV20-1
CDR3 protein: CSARSGGGSEKLFF

CDR3 length: 13
J gene: TRBJ2-2
V gene: TRBV6-6
CDR3 protein: CASSYTQAGELFF

CDR3 length: 18
J gene: TRBJ2-4
V gene: TRBV10-3
CDR3 protein: CAIRPGQESVRTKNIQYF

CDR3 length: 13
J gene: TRBJ1-2
V gene: TRBV12-3/TRBV12-4
CDR3 protein: CASSLRANYGYTF

CDR3 length: 16
J gene: TRBJ2-3
V gene: TRBV11-2
CDR3 protein: CASSPPGLAVGDTQYF

CDR3 length: 15
J gene: TRBJ2-5
V gene: TRBV6-1
CDR3 protein: CASSEVDREQETQYF

CDR3 length: 14
J gene: TRBJ2-1
V gene: TRBV5-6
CDR3 protein: CASSYTGSLGEQFF

CDR3 length: 18
J gene: TRBJ2-3
V gene: TRBV6-1
CDR3 protein: CASTPLVAGGPRADTQYF

CDR3 length: 12
J gene: TRBJ2-3
V gene: TRBV6-5
CDR3 protein: CASGGTPDTQYF

CDR3 length: 12
J gene: TRBJ2-7
V gene: TRBV12-3/TRBV12-4
CDR3 protein: CASMDPGYEQYF

CDR3 length: 10
J gene: TRBJ2-1
V gene: TRBV2
CDR3 protein: CASRRTRQFF

CDR3 length: 16
J gene: TRBJ2-1
V gene: TRBV6-6
CDR3 protein: CASSPRNIAGEDEQFF